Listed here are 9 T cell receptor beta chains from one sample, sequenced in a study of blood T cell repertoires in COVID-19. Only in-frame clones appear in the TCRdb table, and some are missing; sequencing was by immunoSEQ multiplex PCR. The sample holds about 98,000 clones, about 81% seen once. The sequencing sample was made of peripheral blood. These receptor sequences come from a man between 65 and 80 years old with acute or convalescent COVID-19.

The CDR3: CASSLGGGGPYEQYF. The CDR3 nucleotides are TGTGCCAGCAGCTTAGGTGGGGGGGGCCCCTACGAGCAGTACTTC. The chain has TRBV7-2 and TRBJ2-7; possibly TRBD2 for D (7 bases). Deletions cut 1 base from V and 2 bases from J, with 12 bases between. Germline V CDR1 and CDR2: SGHTA, FQGNSA. The CDR3 totals 15 residues.

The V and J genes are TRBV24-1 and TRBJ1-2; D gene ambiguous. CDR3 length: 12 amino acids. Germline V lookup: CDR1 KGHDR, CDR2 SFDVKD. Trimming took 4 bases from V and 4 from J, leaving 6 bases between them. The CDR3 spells CATSDRGYGYTF. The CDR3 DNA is TGTGCCACCAGTGACCGCGGCTATGGCTACACCTTC.

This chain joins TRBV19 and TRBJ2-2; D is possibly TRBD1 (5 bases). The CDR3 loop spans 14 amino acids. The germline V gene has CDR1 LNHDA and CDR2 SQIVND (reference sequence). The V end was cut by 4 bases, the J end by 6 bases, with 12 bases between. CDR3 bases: TGTGCCAGTAGTAAGGGGCAGGTCCCCGGGGAGCTGTTTTTT. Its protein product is CASSKGQVPGELFF.

This chain's CDR3 is CAISESDSGSTDTQYF. The CDR3, as DNA: TGTGCCATCAGTGAGTCGGATAGCGGGAGCACAGATACGCAGTATTTT. This chain links TRBV10-3 with TRBJ2-3, with 7 bases that match TRBD2. Germline values: CDR1 ENHRY, CDR2 SYGVKD. This CDR3 is built from 16 residues. Germline trimming cut 0 bases from V and 0 bases from J; bases unmatched to any gene: 3.

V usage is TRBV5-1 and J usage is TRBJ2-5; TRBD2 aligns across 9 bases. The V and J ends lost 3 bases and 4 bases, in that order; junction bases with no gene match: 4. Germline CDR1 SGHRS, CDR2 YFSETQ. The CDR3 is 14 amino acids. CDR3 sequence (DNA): TGCGCCAGCAGCTCAGGGGGACTAGCAGAGACCCAGTACTTC. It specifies CASSSGGLAETQYF.

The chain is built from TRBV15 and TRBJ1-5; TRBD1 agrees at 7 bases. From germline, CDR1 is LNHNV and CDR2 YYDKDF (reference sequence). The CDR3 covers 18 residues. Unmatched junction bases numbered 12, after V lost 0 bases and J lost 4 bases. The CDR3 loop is CATSRDSNTGVGNQPQHF. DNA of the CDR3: TGTGCCACCAGCAGAGATTCTAACACAGGGGTTGGGAATCAGCCCCAGCATTTT.

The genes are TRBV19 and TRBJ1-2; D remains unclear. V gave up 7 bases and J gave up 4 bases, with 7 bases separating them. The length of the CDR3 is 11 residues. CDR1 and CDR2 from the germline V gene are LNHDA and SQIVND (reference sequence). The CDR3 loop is CASTGGYGYTF. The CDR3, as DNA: TGTGCCAGTACAGGAGGCTATGGCTACACCTTC.

CDR3 in amino acids: CSASIRWGGQDNEQFF. The DNA of the CDR3 is TGCAGTGCTAGTATTCGTTGGGGGGGGCAAGACAATGAGCAGTTCTTC. This rearrangement joins TRBV20-1 to TRBJ2-1, with a possible D match to TRBD2 (7 bases). CDR3 length: 16 amino acids. The germline CDR1 and CDR2 sequences are DFQATT and SNEGSKA (reference sequence). Deletions cut 3 bases from V and 5 bases from J, with 20 bases between.

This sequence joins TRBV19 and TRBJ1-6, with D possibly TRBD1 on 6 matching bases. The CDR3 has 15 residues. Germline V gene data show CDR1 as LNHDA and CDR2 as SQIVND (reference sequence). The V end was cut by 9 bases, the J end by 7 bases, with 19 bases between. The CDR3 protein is CASSTRGAINSPLHF. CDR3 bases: TGTGCCAGCTCGACCCGGGGGGCAATAAATTCACCCCTCCACTTT.